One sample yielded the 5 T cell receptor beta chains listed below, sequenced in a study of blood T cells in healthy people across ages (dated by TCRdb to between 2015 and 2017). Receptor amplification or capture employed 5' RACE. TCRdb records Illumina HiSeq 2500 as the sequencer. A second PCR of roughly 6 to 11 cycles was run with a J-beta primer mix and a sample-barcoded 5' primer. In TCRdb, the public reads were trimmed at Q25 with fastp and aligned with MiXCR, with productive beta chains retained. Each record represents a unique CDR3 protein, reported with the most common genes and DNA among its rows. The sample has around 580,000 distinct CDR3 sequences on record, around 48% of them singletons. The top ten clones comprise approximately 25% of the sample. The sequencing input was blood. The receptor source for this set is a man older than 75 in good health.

The CDR3 DNA reads TGTGCCAGCAGCTTAGACGGCCAAGGGGACTATGGCTACACCTTC. Translating gives CASSLDGQGDYGYTF. V gene TRBV7-2 combines with J gene TRBJ1-2, with D perhaps matching TRBD1 (5 bases). V lost 1 base and J 3 bases, leaving 12 bases between the germline ends. Germline V gene sequence: CDR1 SGHTA, CDR2 FQGNSA. This CDR3 spans 15 amino acids.

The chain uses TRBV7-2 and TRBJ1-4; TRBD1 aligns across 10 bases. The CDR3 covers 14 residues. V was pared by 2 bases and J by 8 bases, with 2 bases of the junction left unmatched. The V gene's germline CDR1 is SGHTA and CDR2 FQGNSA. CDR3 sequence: CASSLRTGGEKLFF. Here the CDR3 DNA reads TGTGCCAGCAGCTTACGGACAGGGGGGGAAAAACTGTTTTTT.

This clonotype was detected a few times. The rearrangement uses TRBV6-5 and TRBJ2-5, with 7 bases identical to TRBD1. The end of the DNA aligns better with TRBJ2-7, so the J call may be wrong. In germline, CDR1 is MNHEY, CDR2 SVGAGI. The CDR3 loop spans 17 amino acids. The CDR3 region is CASSYSMSGDREPEQYF. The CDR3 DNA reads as TGTGCCAGCAGTTACTCGATGTCAGGTGACAGGGAACCCGAGCAGTACTTC.

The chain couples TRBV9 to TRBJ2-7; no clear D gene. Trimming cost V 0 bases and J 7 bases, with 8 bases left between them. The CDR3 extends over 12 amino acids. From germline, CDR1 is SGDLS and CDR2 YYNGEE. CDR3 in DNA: TGTGCCAGCAGCGTAGATGGGCGAGAGCAGTACTTC. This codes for CASSVDGREQYF. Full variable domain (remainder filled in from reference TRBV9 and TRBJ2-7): DSGVTQTPKHLITATGQRVTLRCSPRSGDLSVYWYQQSLDQGLQFLIQYYNGEERAKGNILERFSAQQFPDLHSELNLSSLELGDSALYFCASSVDGREQYFGPGTRLTVT.

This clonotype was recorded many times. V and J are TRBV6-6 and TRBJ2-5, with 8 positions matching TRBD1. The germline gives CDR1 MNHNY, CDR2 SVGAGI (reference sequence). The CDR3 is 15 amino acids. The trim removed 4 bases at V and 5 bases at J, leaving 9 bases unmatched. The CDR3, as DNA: TGTGCCAGCAGTTCACAACAGGGGGGACGGGAGACCCAGTACTTC. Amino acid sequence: CASSSQQGGRETQYF.